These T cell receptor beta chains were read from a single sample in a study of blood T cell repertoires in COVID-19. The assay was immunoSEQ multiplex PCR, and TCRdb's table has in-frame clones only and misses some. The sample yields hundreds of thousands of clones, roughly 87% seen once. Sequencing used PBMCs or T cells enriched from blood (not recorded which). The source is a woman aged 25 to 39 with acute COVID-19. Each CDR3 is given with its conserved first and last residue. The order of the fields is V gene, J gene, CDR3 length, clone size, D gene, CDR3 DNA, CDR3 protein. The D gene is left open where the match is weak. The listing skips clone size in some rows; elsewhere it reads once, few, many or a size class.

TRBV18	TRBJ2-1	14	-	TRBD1	TGTGCCAGCTATTCCGGGACAGGGGGCAATGAGCAGTTCTTC	CASYSGTGGNEQFF
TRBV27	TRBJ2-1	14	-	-	TGTGCCAGCAGTTTCTTTAGCGGTGGCGATGAGCAGTTCTTC	CASSFFSGGDEQFF
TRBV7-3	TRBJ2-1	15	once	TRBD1	TGTGCCAGCTCCGAACAGACAGGGTTTCCGGATGAGCAGTTCTTC	CASSEQTGFPDEQFF
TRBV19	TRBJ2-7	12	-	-	TGTGCCAGTAGTATGTGGGGGGACGAGCAGTACTTC	CASSMWGDEQYF
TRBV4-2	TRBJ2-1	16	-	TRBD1	TGTGCCAGCAGCCAATCCTCGGACAGGGCTGGGAATGAGCAGTTCTTC	CASSQSSDRAGNEQFF
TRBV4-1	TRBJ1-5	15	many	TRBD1	TGCGCCAGCAGCCAGCGCGACAGGGTCGGCCAGCCCCAGCATTTT	CASSQRDRVGQPQHF
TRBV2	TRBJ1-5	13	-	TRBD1	TGTGCCAGCAGTTACAGGGGTATAAGGCCCCAGCATTTT	CASSYRGIRPQHF
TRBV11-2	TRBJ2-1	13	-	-	TGTGCCAGCAGCCCAAGACTAGTAAGTGAGCAGTTCTTC	CASSPRLVSEQFF
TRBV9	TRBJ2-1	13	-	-	TGTGCCAGCAGCGCTGCAGCCTACAATGAGCAGTTCTTC	CASSAAAYNEQFF
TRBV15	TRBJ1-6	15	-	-	TGTGCCACCAGCAGAGAGGGACTGAAGAATTCACCCCTCCACTTT	CATSREGLKNSPLHF
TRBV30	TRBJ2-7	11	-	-	TGTGCCTGGCAGACAGTCTACGAGCAGTACTTC	CAWQTVYEQYF
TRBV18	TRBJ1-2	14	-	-	TGTGCCAGCACAGGGACACCGATTAACTATGGCTACACCTTC	CASTGTPINYGYTF
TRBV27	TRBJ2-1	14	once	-	TGTGCCAGCAGGGAGCACCATTTCGAGGATGAGCAGTTCTTC	CASREHHFEDEQFF
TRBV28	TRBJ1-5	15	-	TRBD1	TGTGCCAGCAGTTCCCCCGGGACAGGGGTTCAGCCCCAGCATTTT	CASSSPGTGVQPQHF
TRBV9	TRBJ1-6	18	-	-	TGTGCCAGCAGCGTAGCTTTACAGGAGAGCTCCTATAATTCACCCCTCCACTTT	CASSVALQESSYNSPLHF
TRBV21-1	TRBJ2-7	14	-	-	TGTGCCAGCAGCAAGGGCTTAGACTCCTACGAGCAGTACTTC	CASSKGLDSYEQYF
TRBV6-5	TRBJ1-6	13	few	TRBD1	TGTGCCAGCAGCAGACAGGGCAGGGCACCCCTCCACTTT	CASSRQGRAPLHF
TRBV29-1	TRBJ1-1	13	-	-	TGCAGCGTTGAAGATAGTAGGAGCACTGAAGCTTTCTTT	CSVEDSRSTEAFF
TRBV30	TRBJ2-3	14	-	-	TGTGCCTGGAGTCTGGGGGCCGGCACAGATACGCAGTATTTT	CAWSLGAGTDTQYF
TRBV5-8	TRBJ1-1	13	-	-	TGTGCCAGCAGCATTGACTGGAACACTGAAGCTTTCTTT	CASSIDWNTEAFF
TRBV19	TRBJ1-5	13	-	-	TGTGCCAGTGTAGATATGGGCAATCAGCCCCAGCATTTT	CASVDMGNQPQHF
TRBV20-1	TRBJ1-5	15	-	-	TGCAGTGCTAGTAAGGCGGCCGCCAGCAATCAGCCCCAGCATTTT	CSASKAAASNQPQHF
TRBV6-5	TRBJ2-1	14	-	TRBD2	TGTGCCAGCAAGACTAGCGCAAAATACAATGAGCAGTTCTTC	CASKTSAKYNEQFF